Reported below is one TCR beta chain. Random hexamers were used to reverse transcribe an amount of about 0.45 to 1 ug RNA. Amplification of the TCR beta CDR3 was carried out by immunoSEQ multiplex PCR, which spanned a total of 54 Vbeta and 13 Jbeta segments. TCRdb reanalysed the immunoSEQ multiplex PCR reads using MiXCR and keeps one entry per CDR3 protein. The sample consists of a few hundred thousand distinct CDR3 sequences, roughly 94% of them appearing once. TCR beta was sequenced from blood CD8+ and CD4+ T cells. Patients with stable or active relapsing-remitting disease, all of them treatment-naive, made up the multiple sclerosis controls. While CD8+ and CD4+ T cells were isolated negatively, TEMRA cells were enriched by FACS. The record originates from a study of CD8 T cells in Susac syndrome. Germline loops: CDR1 DFQATT, CDR2 SNEGSKA (reference sequence). V was cut by 6 bases and J by 5 bases, with 10 bases left in between. The CDR3 sequence is 12 residues long.

This sequence originates from a human donor with multiple sclerosis. The chain couples TRBV20-1 to TRBJ1-4; a possible D gene is TRBD1 (6 bases). The sequencing input was CD4+ T cells from PBMCs. The CDR3 DNA reads as TGCAGTGCCGCCAGGGGAAATGAAAAACTGTTTTTT. It specifies CSAARGNEKLFF.